A selection of T cell receptor beta chains follows, all from one sample in a study of blood T cell repertoires in COVID-19. The protocol was immunoSEQ multiplex PCR, while the TCRdb copy is restricted to in-frame clones and leaves out a portion. The sample contains approximately 97,000 clones, roughly 80% of which appear only once. Sequencing used peripheral blood. These receptors came from a man aged 60 to 69 with acute or convalescent COVID-19. Each CDR3 is given without its conserved first and last residue.

J gene,V gene,CDR3 protein
TRBJ2-1,TRBV27,ASSPSAGPYNEQF
TRBJ2-7,TRBV28,ASFGRAESSYEQY
TRBJ1-5,TRBV10-1,ASSEQVSNQPQH
TRBJ1-1,TRBV30,AWSRAGANTEAF
TRBJ1-1,TRBV15,ATSRATTAAATEAF
TRBJ1-6,TRBV12-5,ASGPHRDSDKIDSSPLH
TRBJ1-1,TRBV5-1,ASSLEGGSGEAF
TRBJ2-5,TRBV19,ASSISRGGGETQY
TRBJ2-7,TRBV9,ASTRIREGGEQY
TRBJ2-5,TRBV5-4,ASSPGHSQETQY
TRBJ1-6,TRBV28,ASRMNRGKNSPLH
TRBJ1-1,TRBV3-1/TRBV3-2,ASSFEGVRNTEAF
TRBJ1-1,TRBV9,ASSPRGGLGTEAF
TRBJ1-2,TRBV12-5,ASGLSGGSGYT
TRBJ1-5,TRBV28,ASSFSDQPQH
TRBJ2-7,TRBV7-2,ASSLGSYEQY
TRBJ2-5,TRBV20-1,SASMTSGKETQY
TRBJ2-7,TRBV6-5,ASRRTGTAYEQY
TRBJ2-1,TRBV6-2/TRBV6-3,ASSYSPGQPQGEQF
TRBJ2-3,TRBV14,ASSQTSGPTDTQY
TRBJ2-1,TRBV6-5,ASSPRTGSDEQF
TRBJ2-6,TRBV6-2/TRBV6-3,ASSRRSLSSGANVLT
TRBJ1-2,TRBV13,ASSLGTVPYGYT
TRBJ1-2,TRBV3-1/TRBV3-2,ASSQEGTGYSGGYT
TRBJ2-7,TRBV7-2,ASSPGLAGARQY
TRBJ1-5,TRBV6-5,ASKFEGASNQPQH
TRBJ2-1,TRBV10-2,ASSESGALGDQGQF
TRBJ2-7,TRBV7-2,ASSFSGLALSEQY
TRBJ2-2,TRBV24-1,AIRDRGTGELF
TRBJ1-1,TRBV6-5,ASSYLTSGEAF
TRBJ2-7,TRBV11-2,ASSLDYRGRSYEQY
TRBJ1-1,TRBV7-9,ASSVGTLNTEAF
TRBJ1-4,TRBV27,ASSSPARTGGMF
TRBJ2-7,TRBV19,ASSAEGGPYEQY
TRBJ1-2,TRBV30,AWAKGGQGHGYT
TRBJ1-3,TRBV28,ASSKQGSGNTIY
TRBJ1-5,TRBV18,ASSPGTGGMLAQPQH
TRBJ1-5,TRBV6-5,ASSYSGANQPQH
TRBJ1-2,TRBV19,ASSIWGLRDGYT
TRBJ2-7,TRBV27,ASGRLDSYEQY
TRBJ2-5,TRBV6-5,ASSWGWTGIRTQY
TRBJ2-5,TRBV10-3,AISGTTGFEETQY
TRBJ2-3,TRBV24-1,ATSGRGPSTDTQY
TRBJ1-6,TRBV29-1,SAGGTGSPLH
TRBJ1-4,TRBV6-2/TRBV6-3,ASSYLLNEKLF
TRBJ1-1,TRBV28,ASRFMDWNTEAF
TRBJ2-2,TRBV14,ASSRLQGVGTGELF
TRBJ2-2,TRBV7-9,ASSFRGLNTGELF
TRBJ2-2,TRBV18,ASALQAIENTGELF
TRBJ1-6,TRBV5-8,ASSPGDRGYGSPLH
TRBJ2-3,TRBV7-8,ASSERRTASGGTDTQY
TRBJ2-5,TRBV9,ASSVFTEQETQY
TRBJ1-4,TRBV14,ASSRDFKEKLF
TRBJ2-5,TRBV27,ASSPRGRLETQY
TRBJ2-5,TRBV4-2,ASSQEGAGGEETQY
TRBJ2-7,TRBV7-8,ASSISGTGGEGQY
TRBJ2-2,TRBV20-1,SASTSDTGELF
TRBJ1-3,TRBV12-3/TRBV12-4,ASSLIDTIY
TRBJ2-1,TRBV24-1,ATSEGQGINEQF
TRBJ2-1,TRBV5-5,ASSLLTGASYNEQF